This T cell receptor (beta chain) derives from a study of post-analysis software for immune sequencing data. General study points: TRBV segments more frequent in patients than in controls numbered several and included TRBV5-6, TRBV5-1 and TRBV20-1. By F measure, strong co-clustering occurred among samples prepared in the same batch. Versus controls, multiple sclerosis patients showed significantly lower diversity (normalized Chao1).

The CDR3 loop spans 15 amino acids. Trimming at V came to 11 bases and at J to 4 bases, leaving 14 bases not matched to a gene. The germline CDR1 and CDR2 sequences are MNHEY and SVGAGI. Carried by the TCR beta cDNA libraries were unique molecular identifiers. About 500,000 cDNA molecules came from around 0.96 to 9.9 million T cells. TCRdb re-derived calls from the PCR reads in MiXCR, one entry per CDR3 protein. The sample has 750,000 to 950,000 distinct CDR3 sequences, about 50% seen once. Points on this clonotype: Its antigen remains unidentified.

Sequencing was performed on blood. This TCR was sampled from a girl between 5 and 17 years old with multiple sclerosis. The rearrangement links TRBV6-5 to TRBJ1-2; 9 positions agree with TRBD1. CDR3 sequence reads: CASQSPGQGVYGYTF. CDR3 coding DNA: TGTGCCTCCCAATCCCCGGGACAGGGAGTCTATGGCTACACCTTC.